The 13 T cell receptor beta chains below all came from one sample that was sequenced in a study of memory CD4+ T cells and cytomegalovirus serostatus. Sequenced by immunoSEQ multiplex PCR; TCRdb stores in-frame clones only, minus some. Among more than 50,000 clones listed, roughly 78% were seen once. The sort gate was single viable CD3+CD4+CD8-CD45RO+ cells for memory CD4+ T cells. Sequenced input: memory CD4+ T cells from blood. These receptors all stem from an adult in good health and CMV-seronegative.

This clone has only one observation. The chain links TRBV7-6 to TRBJ1-2; 7 bases line up with TRBD1. Per the germline V gene, CDR1 is SGHVS and CDR2 is FNYEAQ. Losses at the gene ends were 3 bases for V and 8 bases for J; bases not matched to a gene: 6. CDR3 size: 13 residues. The CDR3 is CASSFGQGGGYTF. The CDR3 bases are TGTGCCAGCAGCTTCGGGCAGGGGGGAGGCTACACCTTC. The variable domain in full, with the rest retrieved from reference TRBV7-6 and TRBJ1-2, is GAGVSQSPRYKVTKRGQDVALRCDPISGHVSLYWYRQALGQGPEFLTYFNYEAQQDKSGLPNDRFSAERPEGSISTLTIQRTEQRDSAMYRCASSFGQGGGYTFGSGTRLTVV.

The chain carries TRBV15 and TRBJ2-4; D is unclear. V gave up 1 base and J gave up 0 bases, with 7 bases separating them. The germline V gene encodes CDR1 LNHNV and CDR2 YYDKDF (reference sequence). The CDR3 spans 15 residues. This CDR3 is CATSRVVQAKNIQYF. DNA of the CDR3: TGTGCCACCAGCAGAGTGGTACAAGCCAAAAACATTCAGTACTTC.

J is TRBJ2-2 and V is TRBV4-1; TRBD1 agrees at 8 bases. CDR1 and CDR2 (germline): MGHRA, YSYEKL. The V and J ends lost 3 bases and 5 bases, in that order; junction bases with no gene match: 8. The CDR3 spans 16 residues. CDR3 sequence reads: CASSHPGQAYTGELFF. In nucleotides, the CDR3 is TGCGCCAGCAGCCACCCGGGACAGGCTTATACCGGGGAGCTGTTTTTT.

As DNA, the CDR3 is TGTGCCTCGCGGGACCAAGAAAAACTGTTTTTT. It encodes CASRDQEKLFF. The chain is built from TRBV30 and TRBJ1-4; D is perhaps TRBD1 (5 bases). The CDR3 has 11 residues. Germline V gene sequence: CDR1 GTSNPN, CDR2 SVGIG (reference sequence). V lost 7 bases to trimming and J lost 8 bases, with 11 bases between them.

The rearrangement links TRBV5-6 to TRBJ2-3, with 13 bases fitting TRBD2. Trimming removed 5 bases from V and 5 bases from J; junction bases left unmatched: 11. Germline-derived CDR1 and CDR2 are SGHDT and YYEEEE. The CDR3 runs 17 residues. CDR3: CASRPFRLAGGGDTQYF. The CDR3 bases are TGTGCCAGCAGACCCTTTCGACTAGCGGGGGGCGGAGATACGCAGTATTTT.

V is TRBV5-4 and J is TRBJ1-4, with TRBD1 as a possible D gene (6 bases). Germline lookup yields CDR1 SGHNT and CDR2 YYREEE (reference sequence). The CDR3 spans 15 residues. The ends were cut back, 4 bases at V and 5 bases at J, with 15 bases in the middle. Written as DNA, the CDR3 is TGTGCCAGCAGCGCGGAGACGGACAGAAATGAAAAACTGTTTTTT. This gives the protein CASSAETDRNEKLFF.

The V gene is TRBV5-1, the J gene TRBJ2-1; TRBD2 is a possible D gene (6 bases). This CDR3 region has 15 residues. Germline V gene data show CDR1 as SGHRS and CDR2 as YFSETQ. Trimming shortened V by 5 bases and J by 2 bases, and 14 bases separated the two germline ends. Here the CDR3 reads CASSYGGNAYNEQFF. CDR3 DNA sequence: TGCGCCAGCAGTTACGGGGGAAACGCCTACAATGAGCAGTTCTTC.

The J gene is TRBJ2-6, the V gene TRBV15; 10 bases line up with TRBD2. The CDR3 loop spans 18 amino acids. Unmatched junction bases numbered 7, after V lost 5 bases and J lost 0 bases. Germline CDR1 reads LNHNV; CDR2 reads YYDKDF (reference sequence). CDR3 protein: CATSPTLAGVSGANVLTF. CDR3 DNA: TGTGCCACCAGCCCTACCCTAGCGGGGGTCTCTGGGGCCAACGTCCTGACTTTC.

The chain links TRBV5-4 to TRBJ1-4; no firm D call. V was clipped by 0 bases and J by 8 bases, with 8 bases between them. The CDR3 consists of 13 residues. CDR1 is SGHNT and CDR2 is YYREEE in the germline V gene (reference sequence). The CDR3 protein is CASSLGASEKLFF. The CDR3 DNA sequence: TGTGCCAGCAGCTTGGGGGCGTCCGAAAAACTGTTTTTT.

V is TRBV7-8 and J is TRBJ1-6; D unclear. This CDR3 contains 13 residues. CDR1 and CDR2 from the germline V gene are SGHVS and FQNEAQ. V was clipped by 7 bases and J by 7 bases, with 11 bases between them. The CDR3 DNA sequence: TGTGCCAGCAACCCGGACCTAAATTCACCCCTCCACTTT. Translating it yields CASNPDLNSPLHF.

This clone has just a few counts. At one end, the junction sequence differs from germline, possibly due to a read error. The V gene is TRBV25-1, the J gene TRBJ2-7; D remains ambiguous. Germline V gene sequence: CDR1 MGHDK, CDR2 SYGVNS. The CDR3 length is 12 residues. The CDR3 reads CASSQYPYEQYF. In nucleotides, the CDR3 is TGTGCCAGCAGTCAATACCCCTACGAGCAGTACTTC.

The V and J genes are TRBV10-3 and TRBJ2-5; D ambiguous. Trimming removed 6 bases at V and 2 bases at J, with 13 bases between. The germline V gene has CDR1 ENHRY and CDR2 SYGVKD. This CDR3 is built from 14 residues. CDR3 DNA sequence: TGTGCCATCAGCGTTGACTCTTTACAAGAGACCCAGTACTTC. This codes for CAISVDSLQETQYF.

This clone was detected once. The J gene is TRBJ2-5, the V gene TRBV5-1, with 10 bases matching TRBD2. V dropped 4 bases and J dropped 5; count of bases not matched to a gene: 8. The CDR3 is 15 amino acids. CDR1 is SGHRS, CDR2 YFSETQ, per germline. The CDR3 bases are TGCGCCAGCAGCAGCCTCAGCGGGGGGGTGGAGACCCAGTACTTC. Its translation is CASSSLSGGVETQYF.